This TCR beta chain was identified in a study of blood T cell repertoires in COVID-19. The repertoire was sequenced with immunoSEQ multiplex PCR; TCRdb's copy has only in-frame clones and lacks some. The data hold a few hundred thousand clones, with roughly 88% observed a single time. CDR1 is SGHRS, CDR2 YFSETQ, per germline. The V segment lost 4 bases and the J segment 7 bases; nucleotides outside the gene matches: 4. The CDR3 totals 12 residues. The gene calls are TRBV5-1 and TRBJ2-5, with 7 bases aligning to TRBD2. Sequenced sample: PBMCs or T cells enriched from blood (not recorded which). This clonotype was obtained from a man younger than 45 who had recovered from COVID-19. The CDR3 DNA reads TGCGCCAGCAGCCCGGGCGGGGGGACCCAGTACTTC. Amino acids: CASSPGGGTQYF. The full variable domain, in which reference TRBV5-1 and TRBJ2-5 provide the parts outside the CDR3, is KAGVTQTPRYLIKTRGQQVTLSCSPISGHRSVSWYQQTPGQGLQFLFEYFSETQRNKGNFPGRFSGRQFSNSRSEMNVSTLELGDSALYLCASSPGGGTQYFGPGTRLLVL.